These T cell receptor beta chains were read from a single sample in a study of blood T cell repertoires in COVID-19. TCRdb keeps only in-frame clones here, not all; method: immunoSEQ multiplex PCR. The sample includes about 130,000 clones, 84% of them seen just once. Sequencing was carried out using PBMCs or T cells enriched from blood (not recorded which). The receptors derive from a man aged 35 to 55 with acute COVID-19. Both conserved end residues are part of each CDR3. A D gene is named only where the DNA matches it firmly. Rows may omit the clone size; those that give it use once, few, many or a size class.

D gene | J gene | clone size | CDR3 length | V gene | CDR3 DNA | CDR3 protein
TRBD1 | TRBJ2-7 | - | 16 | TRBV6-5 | TGTGCCAGCAGTTACTCTCCGGGACAGGGACGCAACGAGCAGTACTTC | CASSYSPGQGRNEQYF
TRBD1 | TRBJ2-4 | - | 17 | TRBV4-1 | TGCGCCAGCAGCCAAGGGACAGGGGAGCTAGCCAAAAACATTCAGTACTTC | CASSQGTGELAKNIQYF
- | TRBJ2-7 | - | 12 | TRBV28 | TGTGCCATCGAGGGAAACTCCTACGAGCAGTACTTC | CAIEGNSYEQYF
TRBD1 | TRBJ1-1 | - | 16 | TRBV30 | TGTGCCTGGAGATTTCGGACAGGGGGCGCGAACACTGAAGCTTTCTTT | CAWRFRTGGANTEAFF
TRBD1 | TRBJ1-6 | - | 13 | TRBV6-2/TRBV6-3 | TGTGCCAGCAGTGGACAGGGAAGTTCACCCCTCCACTTT | CASSGQGSSPLHF
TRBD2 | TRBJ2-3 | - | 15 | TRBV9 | TGTGCCAGCAGCGTACTAGCGGGGGGCACAGATACGCAGTATTTT | CASSVLAGGTDTQYF
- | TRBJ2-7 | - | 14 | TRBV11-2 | TGTGCCAGCAGCCCCCTTCCTAGCCGGTACGAGCAGTACTTC | CASSPLPSRYEQYF
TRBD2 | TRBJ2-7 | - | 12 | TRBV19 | TGTGCCAGTAACCTAGCGGGAGGGCCTCGGTACTTC | CASNLAGGPRYF
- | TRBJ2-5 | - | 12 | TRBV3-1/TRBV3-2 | TGTGCCAGCAGCCAAGGGGGGCTGGGGAAGTACTTC | CASSQGGLGKYF
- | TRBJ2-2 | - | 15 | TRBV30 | TGTGCCTGGAGTGTCGGAGCGGGTCTGACCGGGGAGCTGTTTTTT | CAWSVGAGLTGELFF
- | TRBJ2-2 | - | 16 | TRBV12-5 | TGTGCTAGTGGTTTGGTAACCGGGACAAACACCGGGGAGCTGTTTTTT | CASGLVTGTNTGELFF
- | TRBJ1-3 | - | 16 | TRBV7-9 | TGTGCCAGCAGCTTAGCGCCGGCGGGCTCTGGAAACACCATATATTTT | CASSLAPAGSGNTIYF
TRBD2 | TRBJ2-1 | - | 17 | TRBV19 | TGTGCCAGTAGTGGACTAGCCGGGACCGCTGAGGGGAATGAGCAGTTCTTC | CASSGLAGTAEGNEQFF
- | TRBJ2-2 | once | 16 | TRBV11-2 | TGTGCCAGCAGCCTTTCAGTTCCCGCGAACACCGGGGAGCTGTTTTTT | CASSLSVPANTGELFF
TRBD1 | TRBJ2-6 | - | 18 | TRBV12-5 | TGTGCTAGTGGTGAAATTTGGACAGGGGGCTCCGGGGCCAACGTCCTGACTTTC | CASGEIWTGGSGANVLTF
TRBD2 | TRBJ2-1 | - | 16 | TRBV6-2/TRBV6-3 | TGTGCCAGCAGTGCTGGACTAGCGGGAACGTACAATGAGCAGTTCTTC | CASSAGLAGTYNEQFF
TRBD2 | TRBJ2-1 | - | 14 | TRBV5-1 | TGCGCCAGCAGCCCCGAGCCTTCTAGCGGAGAGCAGTTCTTC | CASSPEPSSGEQFF
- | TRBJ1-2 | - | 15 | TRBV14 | TGTGCCAGCAGCCAAGTTGGGGGCGCAGGCTATGGCTACACCTTC | CASSQVGGAGYGYTF
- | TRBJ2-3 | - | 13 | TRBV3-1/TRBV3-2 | TGTGCCAGCAGCCCGCGGGTGGGGGATACGCAGTATTTT | CASSPRVGDTQYF
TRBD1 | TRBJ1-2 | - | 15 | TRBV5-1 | TGCGCCAGCAGCTTGGCCGGGACAGGGGGATATGGCTACACCTTC | CASSLAGTGGYGYTF
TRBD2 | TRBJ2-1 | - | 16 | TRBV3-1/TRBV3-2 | TGTGCCAGCAGCACTCTTAGCGGGGTGGGGGACAATGAGCAGTTCTTC | CASSTLSGVGDNEQFF
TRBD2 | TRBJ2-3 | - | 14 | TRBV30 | TGTGCCTCTAATGGCGGGGGGGGCACAGATACGCAGTATTTT | CASNGGGGTDTQYF